This TCR beta chain was identified in a study of blood T cell repertoires in COVID-19 (dated by TCRdb to about 2020). Study-level background: Collaborator samples came from the United States, Italy and Spain and covered acute and convalescent phases of COVID-19. Samples were obtained from the ongoing ImmuneRACE study (first 160 participants) and from over a thousand subjects provided by 6 global collaborators. Subjects who had been exposed to COVID-19, were actively infected with it, or had recovered from it provided the deeply sampled blood TCRbeta repertoires that made up the dataset. Where HLA class I and class II types were available, the types were taken from metadata supplied by the sample provider, not from assay-based typing. The material from the prospective study consisted of cDNA or gDNA derived from T cells, B-cell-depleted T cells, or PBMCs. A freely available public database, intended as a resource for researchers studying the immune response to SARS-CoV-2, is where the repertoires were released. A de-identified subject ID, COVID-19 status, age in years and sex were almost always included in the sample metadata.

Participants in the prospective study were enrolled through a virtual design, were aged roughly 18 to 90 years, and lived in 24 United States geographic areas. Cohort assignment in the prospective study relied on participant-reported clinical history from a screening survey and a study questionnaire. Mobile phlebotomists in the prospective study collected whole blood, serum and a nasopharyngeal or oropharyngeal swab from every participant. Over an approximately 2-month period, participants in the prospective study had the option of providing additional blood draws and questionnaires. Before DNA extraction, prospective study blood samples were shipped either frozen or at room temperature. Trimming removed 3 bases from V and 8 bases from J, leaving 13 bases between the germline ends. Based on the germline V gene, the CDR1 and CDR2 sequences are KGHSH and LQKENI. Counted from cysteine to phenylalanine, this CDR3 has 13 amino acids. Left in the record is the CDR3 DNA by itself, 39 bases read in frame from the first base.

Study-wide conclusions, independent of this receptor: The quantity of clinical and demographic metadata differed by source and by participant and was supplied without curation.

Turning to this clone: Its antigen is currently not known. Nothing much larger sits one base from this clone, and base qualities are not available.

The immunoSEQ Assay, a bias-controlled multiplex PCR, was used to amplify TCRbeta CDR3 regions from genomic DNA. The study's own analysis went as follows. The number of nucleated cells in each sample was estimated by amplification of reference gene primers within the assay. To quantify the absolute abundance of each unique TCRbeta CDR3 rearrangement, sequence reads were collapsed and filtered. For each sample, productive Simpson clonality was calculated as the square root of Simpson's diversity index over productive rearrangements. In its TCRdb copy, this immuneACCESS table keeps in-frame sequences only and misses some clones. Where compared with another copy, unresolved V genes explain less than half of these, and the others have no known cause. Clone size and the V and J calls come from that table; the DNA yielded D and trimming. The sample table contains some 290,000 clones; only one count was recorded for approximately 90% of them. About 2.1% of the sample is taken by the ten largest.

The sequenced sample was PBMCs or T cells enriched from blood (not recorded which). This sequence uses TRBV18 and TRBJ1-2; D gene: possibly TRBD1, on 6 matching bases. The sequence was obtained from a woman aged 40 to 50 with acute COVID-19. The CDR3 region: CASSPAGDTGYTF. In nucleotide form, the sequence is TGTGCCAGCTCACCCGCAGGGGATACGGGCTACACCTTC.